A selection of T cell receptor beta chains follows, all from one sample in a study of T cell responses to AZD1222 COVID-19 vaccine. TCRdb keeps only in-frame clones here, not all; method: immunoSEQ multiplex PCR. The sample includes 150,000 or so clones, under 95% of them seen just once. The source was peripheral blood, collected on day 0 of AZD1222 vaccination. These receptors all stem from an adult in good health. CDR3s include the opening cysteine and the closing phenylalanine or tryptophan. The D gene is left open where the match is weak. Only some rows state a clone size, as once, few, many or a class for expanded clones.

V gene	J gene	clone size	D gene	CDR3 DNA	CDR3 protein
TRBV7-3	TRBJ1-2	-	-	TGTGCCAGCAGCTTGGGACACCTTAACTATGGCTACACCTTC	CASSLGHLNYGYTF
TRBV7-9	TRBJ1-1	-	-	TGTGCCAGCAGCCGCGCCGCAAAAACGAACACTGAAGCTTTCTTT	CASSRAAKTNTEAFF
TRBV19	TRBJ2-7	-	-	TGTGCCAGTAGTACCGGACTCCCTCAGGGCGCCTACGAGCAGTACTTC	CASSTGLPQGAYEQYF
TRBV6-5	TRBJ1-4	-	-	TGTGCCAGCAGTTGGGGGACGGAGAATGAAAAACTGTTTTTT	CASSWGTENEKLFF
TRBV24-1	TRBJ2-5	-	TRBD2	TGTGCCACCAGTGAGGGATCGGGAGGGGAGACCCAGTACTTC	CATSEGSGGETQYF
TRBV19	TRBJ2-1	-	-	TGTGCCAGTAGTACCCCAGGGGGACTATCCTACAATGAGCAGTTCTTC	CASSTPGGLSYNEQFF
TRBV9	TRBJ2-2	few	-	TGTGCCAGCAGCTCAGACCTCACCGGGGAGCTGTTTTTT	CASSSDLTGELFF
TRBV5-1	TRBJ2-7	-	-	TGCGCCAGCAGCCCGGGACCGACGAGCTCCTACGAGCAGTACTTC	CASSPGPTSSYEQYF
TRBV12-3/TRBV12-4	TRBJ1-1	-	-	TGTGCCACACGCGTTCAGGGCGCCACTGAAGCTTTCTTT	CATRVQGATEAFF
TRBV30	TRBJ1-3	-	-	TGTGCCTGGAGTGTACTCCTTCCGGGGCTCAGCTCTGGAAACACCATATATTTT	CAWSVLLPGLSSGNTIYF
TRBV4-3	TRBJ2-6	-	-	TGCGCCAGCAGCCAGCTAGGGAGTGGGGCCAACGTCCTGACTTTC	CASSQLGSGANVLTF
TRBV5-1	TRBJ2-1	-	-	TGCGCCAGCAGCTTGAGCCCGCTCCATGAGCAGTTCTTC	CASSLSPLHEQFF
TRBV6-2/TRBV6-3	TRBJ2-7	-	TRBD2	TGTGCCAGCAGCCAAGCGGGAGACGGTTACGAGCAGTACTTC	CASSQAGDGYEQYF
TRBV15	TRBJ1-2	-	-	TGTGCCACCAGCTCCCGCGGGATAGCTAACTATGGCTACACCTTC	CATSSRGIANYGYTF
TRBV18	TRBJ1-6	-	-	TGTGCCAGCTCACCAACGGCTAACGGGAAAGGTTTCCCCTTCTCCTATAATTCACCCCTCCACTTT	CASSPTANGKGFPFSYNSPLHF
TRBV5-8	TRBJ2-5	-	-	TGTGCCAGCCCGTTGGCGGGGCTACAGACCCAGTACTTC	CASPLAGLQTQYF
TRBV19	TRBJ2-2	-	-	TGTGCCAGTAGTATAGCGGAGTTAAGAGTCAGGACCCTACCCCCCGGGGAGCTGTTTTTT	CASSIAELRVRTLPPGELFF
TRBV7-9	TRBJ1-5	-	-	TGTGCCAGCAGCTCCCCGGGCAGTTATAGCAATCAGCCCCAGCATTTT	CASSSPGSYSNQPQHF
TRBV7-2	TRBJ2-7	-	TRBD1	TGTGCCAGCAGCCTAACCGGGACAGGGGTCGAGCAGTACTTC	CASSLTGTGVEQYF
TRBV9	TRBJ1-1	-	TRBD1	TGTGCCAGCAGCGTAGAGCCCCGGACAGGGTGGAACACTGAAGCTTTCTTT	CASSVEPRTGWNTEAFF
TRBV12-3/TRBV12-4	TRBJ1-5	once	-	TGTGCCAGCAGTTCCACAGGGTTGCAGCCCCAGCATTTT	CASSSTGLQPQHF
TRBV13	TRBJ2-4	once	-	TGTGCCAGCAGTCGGACGGGAAACATTCAGTACTTC	CASSRTGNIQYF
TRBV4-2	TRBJ2-7	-	TRBD2	TGTGCCAGCAGCCCAGTCGGGGGTGCGGGAGGGGGAGAGCAGTACTTC	CASSPVGGAGGGEQYF
TRBV28	TRBJ1-1	-	-	TGTGCCAGCCGGGGGGGCCTCGGGACTGAAGCTTTCTTT	CASRGGLGTEAFF
TRBV5-6	TRBJ2-2	-	TRBD2	TGTGCCAGCACCGTCGGGCTAGCGGGAGACAACGGGGAGCTGTTTTTT	CASTVGLAGDNGELFF
TRBV18	TRBJ2-5	-	-	TGTGCCAGCTCACCACAAAAGACAGGGAGGGAGACCCAGTACTTC	CASSPQKTGRETQYF
TRBV6-5	TRBJ1-5	-	-	TGTGCCAGCAGTTACTCGGCCCTAAATCAGCCCCAGCATTTT	CASSYSALNQPQHF
TRBV3-1/TRBV3-2	TRBJ1-4	-	-	TGTGCCAGCAGCCAAGTCGCCAGGACCTCTAATGAAAAACTGTTTTTT	CASSQVARTSNEKLFF
TRBV18	TRBJ2-7	-	-	TGTGCCAGCTCATCGGGACTGGGGTACGAGCAGTACTTC	CASSSGLGYEQYF
TRBV7-8	TRBJ1-1	once	TRBD1	TGTGCCAGCAGCTTAGGACAGGGGTTGAGGACTGAAGCTTTCTTT	CASSLGQGLRTEAFF
TRBV30	TRBJ1-1	-	-	TGTGCCTGGAGTGTGGGTACAGGGCTACCAGCTTTCTTT	CAWSVGTGLPAFF
TRBV19	TRBJ2-1	-	-	TGTGCCAGTAGTGGGGGCCAGCCGGAGCAGTTCTTC	CASSGGQPEQFF
TRBV30	TRBJ2-7	once	-	TGTGCCTGTATCCCGGACAGTAGCTACGAGCAGTACTTC	CACIPDSSYEQYF
TRBV18	TRBJ2-5	-	-	TGTGCCAGCTCCCGAAACCAAGAGACCCAGTACTTC	CASSRNQETQYF
TRBV9	TRBJ2-2	-	TRBD2	TGTGCCAGCAGCGTAGATTCCGCGGGAGGAATTGGCGGGGAGCTGTTTTTT	CASSVDSAGGIGGELFF
TRBV4-3	TRBJ2-3	few	TRBD2	TGCGCCAGCAGCCAAGATAACCTAGCGGGAGTATCAGATACGCAGTATTTT	CASSQDNLAGVSDTQYF
TRBV28	TRBJ2-7	-	TRBD1	TGTGCCAGCTCCTATTCCGGGACAGGGCGCTACGAGCAGTACTTC	CASSYSGTGRYEQYF
TRBV12-3/TRBV12-4	TRBJ2-1	-	-	TGTGCCAGCATACGGGTTTACAATGAGCAGTTCTTC	CASIRVYNEQFF
TRBV19	TRBJ1-6	-	TRBD1	TGTGCCAGTAGTATACAACAGGGGGCAATTTCACCCCTCCACTTT	CASSIQQGAISPLHF
TRBV24-1	TRBJ2-7	-	-	TGTGCCACCAGTGATTCCCAGGGTGGAGGGGCCTACGAGCAGTACTTC	CATSDSQGGGAYEQYF
TRBV4-1	TRBJ1-5	-	-	TGCGCCAGCAGCCTAACGACAGAAAATCAGCCCCAGCATTTT	CASSLTTENQPQHF
TRBV4-2	TRBJ2-7	-	TRBD1	TGTGCCAGCAGCCAAGATAACGGCAGGGGGCAAGAGCAGTACTTC	CASSQDNGRGQEQYF
TRBV5-1	TRBJ1-1	-	TRBD1	TGCGCCAGCAGCGATACAGGGGCCCTGAACACTGAAGCTTTCTTT	CASSDTGALNTEAFF
TRBV30	TRBJ1-2	-	-	TGTGCCTGGAGTTCCGGAAAGGGCTATGGCTACACCTTC	CAWSSGKGYGYTF
TRBV19	TRBJ1-3	-	TRBD1	TGTGCCAGTAGTACCCACAGGGGCCGTGACTCTGGAAACACCATATATTTT	CASSTHRGRDSGNTIYF
TRBV7-2	TRBJ1-2	-	-	TGTGCCAGCAGCCCCTCGACAGCGAACCTCTTTGACTACACCTTC	CASSPSTANLFDYTF
TRBV24-1	TRBJ1-5	-	-	TGTGCCACCAGTGGATCTGGGAATCAGCCCCAGCATTTT	CATSGSGNQPQHF
TRBV7-8	TRBJ1-6	-	-	TGTGCCAGCAGCTTAGCTCTCGGGGGCAATTCACCCCTCCACTTT	CASSLALGGNSPLHF
TRBV19	TRBJ2-5	-	-	TGTGCCAGTAGGGCCGAAGGGGAGACCCAGTACTTC	CASRAEGETQYF
TRBV19	TRBJ1-3	-	TRBD1	TGTGCCAGTAGTGGCGGGACAGGCTCTGGAAACACCATATATTTT	CASSGGTGSGNTIYF
TRBV7-9	TRBJ2-7	once	TRBD2	TGTGCCAGCAGCCGCGTTCTAGCGGGGGGTGACTACGAGCAGTACTTC	CASSRVLAGGDYEQYF
TRBV28	TRBJ1-1	-	TRBD1	TGTGCCAGCAGTGGGACAGGGGGCGGTATGAACACTGAAGCTTTCTTT	CASSGTGGGMNTEAFF
TRBV5-4	TRBJ2-1	-	TRBD2	TGTGCCAGCAGCGTACGGACTAGCGGGAGAACCTACAATGAGCAGTTCTTC	CASSVRTSGRTYNEQFF